The T cell receptor (beta chain) described here comes from a study of identical twins. This clonotype has a handful of counts. One entry per CDR3 protein, called by TCRdb with MiXCR from the 5' RACE reads. The table shows approximately 690,000 distinct CDR3 sequences, with around 6% occurring only once. The germline V gene encodes CDR1 GTSNPN and CDR2 SVGIG (reference sequence). The CDR3 is 13 amino acids. Trimming removed 4 bases from V and 1 base from J, with 10 bases in between. V is TRBV30 and J is TRBJ1-1; D remains unclear. Input material: naive T cells sorted from blood. The receptor comes from a man between 18 and 29 years old in good health. The CDR3 DNA is TGTGCCTGGATGACATCCTGGAACACTGAAGCTTTCTTT. As protein: CAWMTSWNTEAFF. The full variable domain, its missing parts supplied by reference TRBV30 and TRBJ1-1, is SQTIHQWPATLVQPVGSPLSLECTVEGTSNPNLYWYRQAAGRGLQLLFYSVGIGQISSEVPQNLSASRPQDRQFILSSKKLLLSDSGFYLCAWMTSWNTEAFFGQGTRLTVV.